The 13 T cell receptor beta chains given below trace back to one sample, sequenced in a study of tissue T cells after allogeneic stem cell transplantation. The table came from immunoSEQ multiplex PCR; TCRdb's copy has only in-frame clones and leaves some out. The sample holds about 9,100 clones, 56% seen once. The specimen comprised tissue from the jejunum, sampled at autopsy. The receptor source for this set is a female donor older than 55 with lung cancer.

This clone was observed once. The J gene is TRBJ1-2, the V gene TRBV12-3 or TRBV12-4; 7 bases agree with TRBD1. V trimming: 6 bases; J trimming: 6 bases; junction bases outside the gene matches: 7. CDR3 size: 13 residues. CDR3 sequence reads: CASRGQILDGYTF. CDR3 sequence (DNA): TGTGCCAGCAGGGGACAGATCCTAGATGGCTACACCTTC.

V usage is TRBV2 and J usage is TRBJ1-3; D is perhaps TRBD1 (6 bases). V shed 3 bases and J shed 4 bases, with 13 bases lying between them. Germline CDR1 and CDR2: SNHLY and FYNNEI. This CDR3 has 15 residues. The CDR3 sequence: CASSEWQGSGNTIYF. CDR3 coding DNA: TGTGCCAGCAGTGAGTGGCAGGGGTCCGGAAACACCATATATTTT.

The CDR3 bases are TGTGCCAGCAGCCGGTCGGGAGGCTTCAATCAGCCCCAGCATTTT. It specifies CASSRSGGFNQPQHF. This chain links TRBV6-5 with TRBJ1-5; D is unclear. Deletions cut 6 bases from V and 3 bases from J, with 15 bases between. CDR1 MNHEY and CDR2 SVGAGI come from the germline V gene. This CDR3 is built from 15 residues.

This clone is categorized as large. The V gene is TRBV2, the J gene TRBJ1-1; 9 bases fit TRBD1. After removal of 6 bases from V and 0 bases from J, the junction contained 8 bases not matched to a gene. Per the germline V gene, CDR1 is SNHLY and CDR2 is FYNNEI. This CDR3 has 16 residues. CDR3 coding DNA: TGTGCCAGCAGGTCACAGGGGGCTTCGGTGAACACTGAAGCTTTCTTT. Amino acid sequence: CASRSQGASVNTEAFF.

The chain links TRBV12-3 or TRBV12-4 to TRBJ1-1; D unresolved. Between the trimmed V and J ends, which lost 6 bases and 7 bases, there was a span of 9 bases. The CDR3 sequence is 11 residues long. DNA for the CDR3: TGTGCCAGCAGGCGAGGAGGTGAAGCTTTCTTT. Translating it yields CASRRGGEAFF.

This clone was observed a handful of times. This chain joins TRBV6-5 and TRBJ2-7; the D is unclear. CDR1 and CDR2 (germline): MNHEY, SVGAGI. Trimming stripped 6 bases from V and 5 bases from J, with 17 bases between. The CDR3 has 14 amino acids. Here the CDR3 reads CASRERAATNEQYF. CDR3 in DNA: TGTGCCAGCAGGGAGCGCGCAGCTACCAACGAGCAGTACTTC.

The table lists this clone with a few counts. The CDR3, as DNA: TGTGCCAGCAGTGTGGTCGTCACAACCGAAGCTTTCTTT. Its translation is CASSVVVTTEAFF. The V call is TRBV2, the J call TRBJ1-1; D unresolved. The V end was cut by 4 bases, the J end by 8 bases, with 14 bases between. The CDR3 is 13 amino acids. The V gene's germline CDR1 is SNHLY and CDR2 FYNNEI.

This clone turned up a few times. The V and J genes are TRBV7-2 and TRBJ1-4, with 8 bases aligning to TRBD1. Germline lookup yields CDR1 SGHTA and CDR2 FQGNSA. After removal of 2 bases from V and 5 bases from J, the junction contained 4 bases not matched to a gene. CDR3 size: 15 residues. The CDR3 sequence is CASSLSQGGNEKLFF. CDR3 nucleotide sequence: TGTGCCAGCAGCTTATCACAGGGGGGCAATGAAAAACTGTTTTTT.

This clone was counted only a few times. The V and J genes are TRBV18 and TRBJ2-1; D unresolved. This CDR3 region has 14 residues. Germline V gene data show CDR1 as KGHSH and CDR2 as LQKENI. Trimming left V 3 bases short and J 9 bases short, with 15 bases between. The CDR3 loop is CASSPVGSGGEQFF. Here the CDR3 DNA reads TGTGCCAGCTCACCCGTGGGATCCGGCGGTGAGCAGTTCTTC. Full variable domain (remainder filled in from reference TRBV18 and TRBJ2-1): NAGVMQNPRHLVRRRGQEARLRCSPMKGHSHVYWYRQLPEEGLKFMVYLQKENIIDESGMPKERFSAEFPKEGPSILRIQQVVRGDSAAYFCASSPVGSGGEQFFGPGTRLTVL.

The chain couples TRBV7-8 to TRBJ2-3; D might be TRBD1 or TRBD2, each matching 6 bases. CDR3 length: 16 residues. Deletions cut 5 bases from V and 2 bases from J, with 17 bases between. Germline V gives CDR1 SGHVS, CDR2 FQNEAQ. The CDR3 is CASSQTGAGLTDTQYF. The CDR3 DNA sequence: TGTGCCAGCAGCCAAACGGGGGCGGGGCTCACAGATACGCAGTATTTT.

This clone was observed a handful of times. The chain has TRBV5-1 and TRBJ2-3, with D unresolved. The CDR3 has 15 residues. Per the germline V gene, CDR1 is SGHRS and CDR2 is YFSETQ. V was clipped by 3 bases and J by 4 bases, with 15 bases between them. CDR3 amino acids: CASSSSRSRSDTQYF. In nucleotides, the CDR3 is TGCGCCAGCAGCTCCTCCCGGTCGAGGTCAGATACGCAGTATTTT.

The CDR3 region is CASSSYGHQPYTF. CDR3 in DNA: TGTGCCAGCAGTTCGTACGGACACCAACCTTACACCTTC. The chain is built from TRBV27 and TRBJ1-2; the D gene is possibly TRBD1 (5 bases). Germline V gene data show CDR1 as MNHEY and CDR2 as SMNVEV (reference sequence). The CDR3 is 13 residues long. The V gene lost 4 bases and the J gene lost 11 bases, with 17 bases spanning the gap.

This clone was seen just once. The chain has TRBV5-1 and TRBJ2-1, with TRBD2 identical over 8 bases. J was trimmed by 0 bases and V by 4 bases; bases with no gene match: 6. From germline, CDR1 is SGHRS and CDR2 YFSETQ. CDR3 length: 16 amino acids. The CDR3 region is CASSPTSGSSYNEQFF. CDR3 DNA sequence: TGCGCCAGCAGCCCAACTAGCGGTAGCTCCTACAATGAGCAGTTCTTC.